This note documents a single T cell receptor beta chain sequence. The data stem from a study of blood T cell repertoires in COVID-19. Germline lookup yields CDR1 SEHNR and CDR2 FQNEAQ (reference sequence). The V end was cut by 0 bases, the J end by 5 bases, with 11 bases between. This CDR3 has 14 amino acids. TCRdb's table, derived via immunoSEQ multiplex PCR, lists solely in-frame clones and lacks some. Of approximately 360,000 clones in the sample, around 87% were seen once. The J gene is TRBJ2-7, the V gene TRBV7-9; weak D call: TRBD2 (5 bases). Specimen: PBMCs or T cells enriched from blood (not recorded which). The TCR originated in a middle-aged man in a cohort exposed to, infected with or recovered from COVID-19 (not recorded which). The CDR3: CASSLARGYDEQYF. CDR3 DNA sequence: TGTGCCAGCAGCTTAGCCCGCGGGTACGACGAGCAGTACTTC.